This T cell receptor beta chain comes out of a study of identifying expanded T cells in peripheral blood. The protocol was immunoSEQ multiplex PCR, while the TCRdb copy is restricted to in-frame clones and leaves out a portion. The repertoire holds approximately 85,000 clones, with around four fifths as singletons. On this clone: Its target is not known.

General study findings and limits: Differentially abundant clones: 0.95 to 1.5 between replicates, about 15 at 2 to 3 weeks, around 19 at four. Roughly two-week clone count variance significantly increased as total template count grew.

The CDR3 is 13 residues long. Looked up from germline, CDR1 is SGDLS and CDR2 is YYNGEE. V was pared by 7 bases and J by 4 bases, with 7 bases of the junction left unmatched. The chain has TRBV9 and TRBJ2-5; 7 positions match TRBD1. Sequenced: blood. This TCR was sampled from a person aged 18-70 years in good health. The DNA for the CDR3 is TGTGCCAGCGGTGAGGGGGACAGAGAGACCCAGTACTTC. Translated, it gives CASGEGDRETQYF.